Below, 17 T cell receptor beta chains from the same sample are listed, as sequenced in a study of blood T cell repertoires in COVID-19. The protocol was immunoSEQ multiplex PCR, while the TCRdb copy is restricted to in-frame clones and leaves out a portion. The sample records hundreds of thousands of clones, approximately 80% being singletons. The material sequenced was PBMCs or T cells enriched from blood (not recorded which). The origin of the receptors is a man aged 35 to 55 who had been exposed to COVID-19.

The rearrangement uses TRBV3-1 (or the pseudogene TRBV3-2) and TRBJ2-3, with D perhaps matching TRBD1 (5 bases). V lost 5 bases, J lost 2 bases, and 14 bases lay in between. The germline V gene encodes CDR1 LGHDT and CDR2 YNNKEL (reference sequence). The CDR3 has 15 residues. For the CDR3, the DNA is TGTGCCAGCAGCAAGACAGCGACCTTCACAGATACGCAGTATTTT. Amino acid sequence: CASSKTATFTDTQYF.

The rearrangement links TRBV4-1 to TRBJ1-1, with TRBD1 identical over 8 bases. Germline lookup yields CDR1 MGHRA and CDR2 YSYEKL. The V segment lost 4 bases and the J segment 1 base; nucleotides outside the gene matches: 17. The CDR3 covers 19 residues. The CDR3 loop is CASSPRGGQGAIWNTEAFF. Written as DNA, the CDR3 is TGCGCCAGCAGCCCCCGAGGTGGGCAGGGGGCAATTTGGAACACTGAAGCTTTCTTT.

This clone occurred a few times. This chain connects TRBV4-1 to TRBJ2-1; 10 nucleotides agree with TRBD2. Germline lookup yields CDR1 MGHRA and CDR2 YSYEKL. Trimming took 3 bases from V and 13 from J; bases not matched to a gene: 9. This CDR3 has 14 amino acids. CDR3 nucleotide sequence: TGCGCCAGCAGCCAGTACTCCGGGACTAGCGTACAGTTCTTC. It encodes CASSQYSGTSVQFF.

The gene calls are TRBV28 and TRBJ1-1; the D is unclear. Trimming removed 9 bases at V and 6 bases at J, with 17 bases between. The CDR3 consists of 13 residues. Germline V gene data show CDR1 as MDHEN and CDR2 as SYDVKM. This CDR3 is CASRLMGSAEAFF. The CDR3 DNA reads TGTGCCAGTCGTCTTATGGGGAGCGCTGAAGCTTTCTTT.

The V call is TRBV4-1, the J call TRBJ2-7, with a possible D match to TRBD2 (5 bases). CDR1 is MGHRA and CDR2 is YSYEKL in the germline V gene. V gave up 0 bases and J gave up 5 bases, with 20 bases separating them. This CDR3 comprises 17 residues. CDR3: CASSQEVRRSRRHEQYF. In DNA, the CDR3 is TGCGCCAGCAGCCAAGAAGTTCGAAGGAGCAGGAGGCACGAGCAGTACTTC.

Only one count was recorded for this clone. The rearrangement uses TRBV5-5 and TRBJ1-1; the match to TRBD1 covers 7 bases. Germline lookup yields CDR1 SGHKS and CDR2 YYEKEE (reference sequence). J was trimmed by 2 bases and V by 4 bases; bases with no gene match: 11. This CDR3 is 16 amino acids long. CDR3 bases: TGTGCCAGCAGCATACCACCGGGACAGACCAACACTGAAGCTTTCTTT. This sequence encodes CASSIPPGQTNTEAFF.

This clone showed up just once. The chain has TRBV11-2 and TRBJ2-1; 13 nucleotides line up with TRBD2. The junction had 11 bases not matched to a gene; V was cut back by 5 bases and J by 10 bases. The CDR3 is 16 residues long. Germline V gene lookup returns CDR1 SGHAT and CDR2 FQNNGV. The CDR3 loop reads CASSLGGTSGTGEQFF. The CDR3 nucleotides read TGTGCCAGCAGCCTAGGCGGGACTAGCGGGACGGGGGAGCAGTTCTTC.

The chain uses TRBV11-2 and TRBJ1-6, with a weak D call TRBD1 (6 bases). This CDR3 spans 16 amino acids. CDR1 SGHAT and CDR2 FQNNGV come from the germline V gene. Trimming cost V 5 bases and J 6 bases, with 17 bases left between them. The CDR3: CASSLTGRVFNSPLHF. Written as DNA, the CDR3 is TGTGCCAGCAGCCTCACAGGGAGAGTATTTAATTCACCCCTCCACTTT.

The chain links TRBV24-1 to TRBJ1-1; TRBD1 is a possible D gene (5 bases). Trimming removed 6 bases at V and 5 bases at J, with 12 bases between. Germline V gene sequence: CDR1 KGHDR, CDR2 SFDVKD. This CDR3 is 13 amino acids long. For the CDR3, the DNA is TGTGCCACCAGTAACCAGGGTTGGACTGAAGCTTTCTTT. Translation gives CATSNQGWTEAFF.

J is TRBJ2-7 and V is TRBV7-9; no clear D. Germline lookup yields CDR1 SEHNR and CDR2 FQNEAQ (reference sequence). This CDR3 region has 14 residues. Trimming took 1 base from V and 6 from J, leaving 13 bases between them. CDR3 DNA sequence: TGTGCCAGCAGCTTAGAATCAATAGCCTCCGAGCAGTACTTC. It yields the protein CASSLESIASEQYF.

The chain employs TRBV19 and TRBJ2-2; D is perhaps TRBD2 (6 bases). Trimming shortened V by 8 bases and J by 5 bases, and 12 bases separated the two germline ends. This CDR3 is built from 13 residues. The V gene's germline CDR1 is LNHDA and CDR2 SQIVND (reference sequence). The CDR3 sequence: CASPKRGTGELFF. For the CDR3, the DNA is TGTGCCAGTCCTAAACGGGGGACCGGGGAGCTGTTTTTT.

Only a few counts were recorded for this clone. The rearrangement links TRBV27 to TRBJ1-2; 8 bases map to TRBD1. J gave up 4 bases and V 7 bases, and 11 bases lay outside the gene matches. There are 15 residues in the CDR3. The germline gives CDR1 MNHEY, CDR2 SMNVEV (reference sequence). CDR3 amino acids: CASTETGVGSYGYTF. The CDR3 DNA is TGTGCCAGCACGGAGACAGGGGTTGGGTCCTATGGCTACACCTTC.

The genes are TRBV3-1 (or the pseudogene TRBV3-2) and TRBJ2-3; 8 bases align to TRBD2. J was trimmed by 6 bases and V by 4 bases; bases with no gene match: 15. The CDR3 is 17 amino acids. The V gene's germline CDR1 is LGHDT and CDR2 YNNKEL (reference sequence). CDR3: CASSRMGSGSKGDTQYF. The CDR3 DNA reads TGTGCCAGCAGCCGAATGGGAAGCGGGAGTAAGGGCGATACGCAGTATTTT.

In its sample, this clone was seen a few times. This chain uses TRBV12-3 or TRBV12-4 with TRBJ1-1, with 7 positions matching TRBD1. The CDR3 has 13 amino acids. Unmatched junction bases numbered 11, after V lost 6 bases and J lost 10 bases. The CDR3 sequence: CASRSDRARGAFF. The CDR3 DNA follows: TGTGCCAGCAGAAGCGACAGGGCAAGGGGAGCTTTCTTT.

J is TRBJ2-1 and V is TRBV6-4; possibly TRBD2 for D (6 bases). The V gene lost 5 bases and the J gene lost 0 bases, with 11 bases spanning the gap. This CDR3 is 15 amino acids long. Per the germline V gene, CDR1 is MRHNA and CDR2 is SNTAGT. This CDR3 is CASSTSPSSYNEQFF. In nucleotides, the CDR3 is TGTGCCAGCAGTACTAGCCCGAGCTCCTACAATGAGCAGTTCTTC.

This clone was observed a few times. The chain couples TRBV2 to TRBJ2-5, with D perhaps matching TRBD2 (6 bases). Per the germline V gene, CDR1 is SNHLY and CDR2 is FYNNEI. V dropped 4 bases and J dropped 2 bases, with 11 bases sitting between them. This CDR3 has 14 amino acids. CDR3 sequence (DNA): TGTGCCAGCAGTGTGTCGGCGGGACAAGAGACCCAGTACTTC. Translation gives CASSVSAGQETQYF.

The chain uses TRBV18 and TRBJ2-2; 11 bases are shared with TRBD2. The CDR3 contains 16 residues. The germline V gene has CDR1 KGHSH and CDR2 LQKENI. Trimming removed 3 bases from V and 4 bases from J; junction bases left unmatched: 4. The CDR3, as DNA: TGTGCCAGCTCACCGGTAGCGGGAGGGATCACCGGGGAGCTGTTTTTT. It translates to CASSPVAGGITGELFF.